The T cell receptor (beta chain) described here comes from a study of Ad26.COV2.S vaccination and SARS-CoV-2 variants. At the level of the study: By the intramuscular route, Ad26.COV2.S was given once, or twice 56 days apart. Overall study results and limits: Placebo recipients and vaccine recipients were similar in non-spike TCR breadth.

Profiled with immunoSEQ multiplex PCR; TCRdb holds only in-frame clones, not every one. The sample lists about 350,000 clones; roughly 81% were seen once. The treatment was: 19 received Ad26.COV2.S at low or high dose, single or two shots; about five received placebo; per-sample allocation not given. All samples were drawn on day 63, counting from the first vaccine or placebo injection. Vaccination employed an Ad26 vector expressing the Wuhan-strain SARS-CoV-2 spike. Many counts were recorded for this clone. Its antigen is unidentified. V lost 8 bases and J lost 2; bases outside the gene matches: 6. This CDR3 has 14 amino acids. Germline values: CDR1 MGHRA, CDR2 YSYEKL.

This specimen consisted of peripheral blood, obtained in a trial of Ad26.COV2.S vaccine versus placebo. V gene TRBV4-1 combines with J gene TRBJ1-2; TRBD1 agrees at 9 bases. The source is a person aged 18-65 years who received the Ad26.COV2.S COVID-19 vaccine or a placebo. Here the CDR3 DNA reads TGCGCCAGCCGGGGACAGGGACAAAACTATGGCTACACCTTC. As protein: CASRGQGQNYGYTF.